A single sample gave rise to the 6 T cell receptor beta chains below, sequenced in a study of patients and donors after allogeneic stem cell transplantation. Each CDR3 protein gets one entry after TCRdb re-called the RT-PCR reads with MiXCR. The sample lists approximately 25,000 distinct CDR3 sequences, about 28% occurring once. Sequenced: blood, either unsorted or a sorted T cell fraction (not recorded which). These receptors were taken from a human donor who was either an allogeneic HSCT recipient or a stem cell or donor lymphocyte infusion donor (not recorded which). It is not recorded whose cells these are; they may come from a transplant donor.

As DNA, the CDR3 is TGTGCCAGCAGTTTATCCCGGGGTGCCGGGGAGCTGTTTTTT. Amino acid sequence: CASSLSRGAGELFF. J is TRBJ2-2 and V is TRBV27; tentative D call: TRBD2 (5 bases). In germline, CDR1 is MNHEY, CDR2 SMNVEV (reference sequence). The V gene lost 0 bases and the J gene lost 6 bases, with 8 bases spanning the gap. This CDR3 has 14 residues.

The V gene is TRBV7-9, the J gene TRBJ2-2, with TRBD1 identical over 12 bases. The CDR3 length is 15 residues. The germline CDR1 and CDR2 sequences are SEHNR and FQNEAQ (reference sequence). J was trimmed by 6 bases and V by 3 bases; bases with no gene match: 2. CDR3 sequence: CASSFRDRGPGELFF. For the CDR3, the DNA is TGTGCCAGCAGCTTCCGGGACAGGGGGCCCGGGGAGCTGTTTTTT.

This clonotype was observed a few times. The J gene is TRBJ1-5, the V gene TRBV5-8, with D unresolved. V was pared by 5 bases and J by 5 bases, with 14 bases between. The length of the CDR3 is 14 residues. Germline CDR1 reads SGHTS; CDR2 reads YDEGEE. The DNA for the CDR3 is TGTGCCAGCAGTTCAATCCAACCCTATCAGCCCCAGCATTTT. Translated, it gives CASSSIQPYQPQHF.

This clonotype was observed a handful of times. CDR3 protein: CASSDGPGVTFTIYF. The CDR3 DNA follows: TGTGCCAGCAGCGACGGACCGGGGGTAACTTTCACCATATATTTT. V is TRBV6-6 and J is TRBJ1-3; D is perhaps TRBD1 (5 bases). Germline-derived CDR1 and CDR2 are MNHNY and SVGAGI (reference sequence). This CDR3 has 15 amino acids. The V gene lost 6 bases and the J gene lost 9 bases, with 21 bases spanning the gap.

This clonotype has ten or more counts. The rearrangement joins TRBV6-2 or TRBV6-3 to TRBJ2-1; D unclear. Trimming took off 3 bases at V and 8 bases at J, with 5 bases between the two ends. The CDR3 runs 11 residues. CDR1 is MNHEY and CDR2 is SVGEGT in the germline V gene. CDR3 amino acids: CASSYIDEQFF. The CDR3 DNA follows: TGTGCCAGCAGTTATATCGATGAGCAGTTCTTC.

The V call is TRBV5-1, the J call TRBJ2-1, with D unclear. Per the germline V gene, CDR1 is SGHRS and CDR2 is YFSETQ. V was clipped by 5 bases and J by 4 bases, with 10 bases between them. There are 13 residues in the CDR3. CDR3: CASSPTWYNEQFF. Written as DNA, the CDR3 is TGCGCCAGCAGTCCCACGTGGTACAATGAGCAGTTCTTC.